The rows below give T cell receptor beta chains drawn from one sample of a study of blood T cell repertoires in COVID-19. The table came from immunoSEQ multiplex PCR; TCRdb's copy has only in-frame clones and leaves some out. The data hold 100,000 to 150,000 clones, with around 85% observed a single time. The sample was peripheral blood. The receptors come from a woman of 80 years or more with COVID-19, enrolled during active disease. The CDR3 runs from the conserved cysteine through the conserved F or W. The D gene is left open where the match is weak. Not all rows give a size; the values are once, few, many and, for expanded clones, a class.

v_gene,j_gene,abundance,d_gene,len,CDR3aa,CDR3nt
TRBV5-1,TRBJ2-7,NA,NA,16,CASSLEGRGGAYEQYF,TGCGCCAGCAGCTTGGAGGGACGCGGCGGGGCCTACGAGCAGTACTTC
TRBV15,TRBJ2-7,NA,TRBD2,15,CATSTRLAGLYEQYF,TGTGCCACCAGCACGCGACTAGCGGGATTATACGAGCAGTACTTC
TRBV7-6,TRBJ2-3,few,NA,15,CASSPTGLGTDTQYF,TGTGCCAGCAGTCCGACAGGTCTTGGCACAGATACGCAGTATTTT
TRBV28,TRBJ1-3,NA,NA,13,CASSLGSRNTIYF,TGTGCCAGCAGTTTGGGCTCCCGAAACACCATATATTTT
TRBV7-9,TRBJ1-5,NA,TRBD1,14,CASSSTGWSQPQHF,TGTGCCAGCAGCTCGACAGGGTGGAGCCAGCCCCAGCATTTT
TRBV13,TRBJ2-3,NA,NA,14,CASSLWRATDTQYF,TGTGCCAGCAGCTTATGGCGGGCCACAGATACGCAGTATTTT
TRBV19,TRBJ1-1,NA,NA,13,CASSLTGGTEAFF,TGTGCCAGTAGTCTAACGGGGGGCACTGAAGCTTTCTTT
TRBV6-5,TRBJ1-4,NA,NA,15,CASSPTGSGNEKLFF,TGTGCCAGCAGTCCAACAGGGTCAGGAAATGAAAAACTGTTTTTT
TRBV6-2/TRBV6-3,TRBJ2-5,NA,NA,13,CASSKTVQETQYF,TGTGCCAGCAGTAAGACAGTCCAAGAGACCCAGTACTTC
TRBV11-2,TRBJ2-2,few,TRBD2,15,CASSSIAGGTGELFF,TGTGCCAGCAGCTCGATAGCGGGAGGCACCGGGGAGCTGTTTTTT
TRBV7-2,TRBJ2-5,NA,NA,14,CASSLGTGPETQYF,TGTGCCAGCAGCTTAGGAACTGGTCCAGAGACCCAGTACTTC
TRBV7-2,TRBJ1-2,NA,TRBD1,14,CASSAGQEIYGYTF,TGTGCCAGCAGCGCGGGACAGGAGATCTATGGCTACACCTTC
TRBV12-3/TRBV12-4,TRBJ2-7,few,TRBD2,13,CASTWGGNYEQYF,TGTGCCAGCACCTGGGGAGGGAACTACGAGCAGTACTTC
TRBV18,TRBJ2-1,NA,TRBD2,17,CASSPFVTSGSDNEQFF,TGTGCCAGCTCTCCCTTCGTGACTAGCGGGAGCGATAATGAGCAGTTCTTC
TRBV5-4,TRBJ2-1,few,TRBD2,17,CASSGTTSGSRPGEQFF,TGTGCCAGCAGCGGGACAACTAGCGGGAGCCGACCGGGTGAGCAGTTCTTC
TRBV5-4,TRBJ1-2,NA,NA,15,CASSYGTTANYGYTF,TGTGCCAGCAGCTACGGGACAACGGCTAACTATGGCTACACCTTC
TRBV7-8,TRBJ2-7,NA,NA,13,CATRLTGAYEQYF,TGTGCCACCCGTTTAACGGGGGCCTACGAGCAGTACTTC
TRBV19,TRBJ1-5,many,TRBD1,16,CASRTGTGVSNQPQHF,TGTGCCAGTAGGACCGGGACAGGGGTAAGCAATCAGCCCCAGCATTTT
TRBV15,TRBJ1-4,NA,NA,15,CATSRVAATNEKLFF,TGTGCCACCAGCAGAGTGGCAGCAACTAATGAAAAACTGTTTTTT
TRBV15,TRBJ1-2,NA,NA,15,CATSTFRGNNYGYTF,TGTGCCACCAGCACTTTTCGGGGAAATAACTATGGCTACACCTTC
TRBV6-1,TRBJ2-1,NA,TRBD2,15,CASSELAGSYNEQFF,TGTGCCAGCAGTGAACTAGCGGGCTCCTACAATGAGCAGTTCTTC